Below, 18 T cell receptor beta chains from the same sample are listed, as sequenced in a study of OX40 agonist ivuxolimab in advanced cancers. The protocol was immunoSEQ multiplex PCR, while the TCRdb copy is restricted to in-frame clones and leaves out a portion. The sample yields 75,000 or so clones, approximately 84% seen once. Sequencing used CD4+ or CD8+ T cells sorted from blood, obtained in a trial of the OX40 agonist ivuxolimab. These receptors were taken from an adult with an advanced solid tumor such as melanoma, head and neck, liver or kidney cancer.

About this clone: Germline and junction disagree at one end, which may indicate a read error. The CDR3 DNA reads as TGCAGCGCTGGGACAGGGGACTTC. This sequence encodes CSAGTGDF. The chain uses TRBV29-1 and TRBJ1-2; 10 nucleotides line up with TRBD1. CDR3 size: 8 residues. Germline V gene lookup returns CDR1 SQVTM and CDR2 ANQGSEA.

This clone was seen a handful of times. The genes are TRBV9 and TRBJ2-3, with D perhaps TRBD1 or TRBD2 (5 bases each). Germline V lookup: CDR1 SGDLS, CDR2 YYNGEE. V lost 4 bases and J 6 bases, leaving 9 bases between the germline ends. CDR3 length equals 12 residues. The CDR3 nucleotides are TGTGCCAGCAGCTCAGAGGGGGATACGCAGTATTTT. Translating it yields CASSSEGDTQYF.

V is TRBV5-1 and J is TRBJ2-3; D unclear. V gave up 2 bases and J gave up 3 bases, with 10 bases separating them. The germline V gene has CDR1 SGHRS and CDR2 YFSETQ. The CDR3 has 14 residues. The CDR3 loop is CASSFSLGTDTQYF. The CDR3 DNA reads TGCGCCAGCAGCTTTTCTCTGGGGACAGATACGCAGTATTTT.

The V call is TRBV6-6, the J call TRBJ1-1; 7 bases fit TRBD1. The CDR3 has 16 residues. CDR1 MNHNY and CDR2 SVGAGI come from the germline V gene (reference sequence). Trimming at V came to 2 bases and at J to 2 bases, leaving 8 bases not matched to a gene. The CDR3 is CASSYGATGVNTEAFF. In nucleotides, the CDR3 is TGTGCCAGCAGTTACGGGGCCACAGGGGTTAACACTGAAGCTTTCTTT.

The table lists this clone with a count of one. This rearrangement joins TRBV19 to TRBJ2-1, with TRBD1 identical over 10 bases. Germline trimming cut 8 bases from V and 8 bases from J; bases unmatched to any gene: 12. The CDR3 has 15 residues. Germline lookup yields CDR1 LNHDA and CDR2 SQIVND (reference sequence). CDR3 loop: CASLRQGAMGYEQFF. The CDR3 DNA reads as TGTGCCAGTCTGCGACAGGGGGCGATGGGATATGAGCAGTTCTTC.

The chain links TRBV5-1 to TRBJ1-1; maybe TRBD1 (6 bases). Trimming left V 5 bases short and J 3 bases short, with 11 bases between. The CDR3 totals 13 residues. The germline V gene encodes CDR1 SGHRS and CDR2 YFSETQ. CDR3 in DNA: TGCGCCAGCAGTGTCAGGGGTGACACTGAAGCTTTCTTT. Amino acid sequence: CASSVRGDTEAFF. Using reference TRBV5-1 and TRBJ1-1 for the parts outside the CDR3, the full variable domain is KAGVTQTPRYLIKTRGQQVTLSCSPISGHRSVSWYQQTPGQGLQFLFEYFSETQRNKGNFPGRFSGRQFSNSRSEMNVSTLELGDSALYLCASSVRGDTEAFFGQGTRLTVV.

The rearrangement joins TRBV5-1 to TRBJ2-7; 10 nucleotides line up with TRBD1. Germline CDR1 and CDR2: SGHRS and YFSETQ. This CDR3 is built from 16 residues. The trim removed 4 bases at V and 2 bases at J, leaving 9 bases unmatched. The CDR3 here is CASSQSTGTGAYEQYF. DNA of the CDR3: TGCGCCAGCAGCCAGTCAACCGGGACAGGGGCCTACGAGCAGTACTTC.

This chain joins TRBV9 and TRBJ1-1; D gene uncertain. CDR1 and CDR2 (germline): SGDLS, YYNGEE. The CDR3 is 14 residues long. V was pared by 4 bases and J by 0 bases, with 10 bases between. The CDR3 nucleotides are TGTGCCAGCAGCAAAACCGACCTGAACACTGAAGCTTTCTTT. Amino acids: CASSKTDLNTEAFF.

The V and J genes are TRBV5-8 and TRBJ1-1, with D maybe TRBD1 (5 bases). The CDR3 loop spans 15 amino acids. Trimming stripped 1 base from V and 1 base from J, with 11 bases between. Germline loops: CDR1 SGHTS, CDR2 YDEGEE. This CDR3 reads CASSLQMQGNTEAFF. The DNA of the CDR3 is TGTGCCAGCAGCTTGCAAATGCAGGGGAACACTGAAGCTTTCTTT.

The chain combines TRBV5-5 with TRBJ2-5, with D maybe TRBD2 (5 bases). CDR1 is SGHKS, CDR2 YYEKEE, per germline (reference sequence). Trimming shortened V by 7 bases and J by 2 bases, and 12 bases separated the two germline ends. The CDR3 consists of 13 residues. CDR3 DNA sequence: TGTGCCAGCGCCCCGAGAGGGCAAGAGACCCAGTACTTC. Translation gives CASAPRGQETQYF.

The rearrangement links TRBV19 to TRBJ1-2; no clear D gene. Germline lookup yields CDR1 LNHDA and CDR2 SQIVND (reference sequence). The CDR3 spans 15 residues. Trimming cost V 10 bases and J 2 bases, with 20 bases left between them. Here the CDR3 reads CATQVAGTQNYGYTF. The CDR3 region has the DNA TGTGCCACCCAAGTGGCAGGCACTCAAAACTATGGCTACACCTTC.

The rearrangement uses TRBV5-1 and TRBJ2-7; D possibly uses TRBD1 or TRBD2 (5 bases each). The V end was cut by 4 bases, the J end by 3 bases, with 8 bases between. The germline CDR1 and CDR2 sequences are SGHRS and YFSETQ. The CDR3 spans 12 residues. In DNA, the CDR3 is TGCGCCAGCAGCCTGGGGGACTACGAGCAGTACTTC. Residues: CASSLGDYEQYF.

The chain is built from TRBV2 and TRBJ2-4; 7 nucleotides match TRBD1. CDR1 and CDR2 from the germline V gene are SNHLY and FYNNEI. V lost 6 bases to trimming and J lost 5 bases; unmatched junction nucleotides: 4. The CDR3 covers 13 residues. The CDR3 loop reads CASSRGQENIQYF. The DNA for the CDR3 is TGTGCCAGCAGCCGCGGACAGGAAAACATTCAGTACTTC.

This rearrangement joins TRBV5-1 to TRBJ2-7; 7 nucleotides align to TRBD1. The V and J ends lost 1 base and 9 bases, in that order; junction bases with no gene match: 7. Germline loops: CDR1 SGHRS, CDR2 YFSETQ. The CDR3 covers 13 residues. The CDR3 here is CASSLWTGGGQYF. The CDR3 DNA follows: TGCGCCAGCAGCTTGTGGACAGGAGGTGGGCAGTACTTC.

In DNA, the CDR3 is TGTGCCAGCAGCTTGTTGAAGGGGCGTGGGACCGGGGAGCTGTTTTTT. Translated: CASSLLKGRGTGELFF. The chain employs TRBV5-4 and TRBJ2-2; TRBD1 might be the D (5 bases). This CDR3 has 16 residues. Between the trimmed V and J ends, which lost 1 base and 5 bases, there was a span of 15 bases. Germline V lookup: CDR1 SGHNT, CDR2 YYREEE (reference sequence).

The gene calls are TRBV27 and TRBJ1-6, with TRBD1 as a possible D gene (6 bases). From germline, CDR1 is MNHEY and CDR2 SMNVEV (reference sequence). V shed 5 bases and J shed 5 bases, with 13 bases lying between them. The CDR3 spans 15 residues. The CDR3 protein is CASSPNTGNNSPLHF. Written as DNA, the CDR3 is TGTGCCAGCAGTCCAAATACAGGGAATAATTCACCCCTCCACTTT.

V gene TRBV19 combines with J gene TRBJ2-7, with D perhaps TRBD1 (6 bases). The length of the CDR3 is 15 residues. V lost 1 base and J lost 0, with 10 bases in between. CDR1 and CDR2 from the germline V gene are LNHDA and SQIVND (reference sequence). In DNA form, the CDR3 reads TGTGCCAGTAGTATAGGCAGGGGCGGCTCCTACGAGCAGTACTTC. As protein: CASSIGRGGSYEQYF.

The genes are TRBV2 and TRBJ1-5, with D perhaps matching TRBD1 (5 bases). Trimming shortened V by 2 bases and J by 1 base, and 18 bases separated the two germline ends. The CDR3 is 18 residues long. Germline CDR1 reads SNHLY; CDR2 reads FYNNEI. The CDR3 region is CASSELEAGWLSNQPQHF. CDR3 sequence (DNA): TGTGCCAGCAGTGAACTGGAGGCAGGGTGGTTAAGCAATCAGCCCCAGCATTTT.